These 12 T cell receptor beta chains originate from one sample sequenced in a study of OX40 agonist ivuxolimab in advanced cancers. Libraries were prepared by immunoSEQ multiplex PCR; TCRdb keeps only in-frame clonotypes and omits some of them. This table holds under 60,000 clones, roughly 90% found once. The sample was CD4+ or CD8+ T cells sorted from blood, taken in a trial of the OX40 agonist ivuxolimab. Receptor source: an adult with an advanced solid tumor such as melanoma, head and neck, liver or kidney cancer.

The genes are TRBV27 and TRBJ1-5; possibly TRBD1 for D (5 bases). Trimming took off 9 bases at V and 6 bases at J, with 12 bases between the two ends. The germline V gene encodes CDR1 MNHEY and CDR2 SMNVEV (reference sequence). The CDR3 totals 12 residues. CDR3 bases: TGTGCCAGTGGGGGGGAAGGTCAGCCCCAGCATTTT. As protein: CASGGEGQPQHF.

This clone came up once. The V gene is TRBV10-3, the J gene TRBJ1-1; D ambiguous. The CDR3 covers 13 residues. Trimming took off 4 bases at V and 6 bases at J, with 12 bases between the two ends. CDR1 and CDR2 (germline): ENHRY, SYGVKD. CDR3 amino acids: CAISGTDAAEAFF. For the CDR3, the DNA is TGTGCCATCAGTGGGACGGACGCGGCTGAAGCTTTCTTT.

V and J are TRBV6-1 and TRBJ1-1, with TRBD1 as a possible D gene (5 bases). In germline, CDR1 is MNHNS, CDR2 SASEGT. The V gene lost 5 bases and the J gene lost 7 bases, with 14 bases spanning the gap. The CDR3 is made up of 13 amino acids. The CDR3 region has the DNA TGTGCCAGCAGTCCCGGGACTGAGATTGAAGCTTTCTTT. Residues: CASSPGTEIEAFF.

V usage is TRBV6-1 and J usage is TRBJ1-3, with D possibly matching TRBD1 (5 bases). This CDR3 is built from 14 residues. Germline V gene lookup returns CDR1 MNHNS and CDR2 SASEGT. Trimming stripped 6 bases from V and 1 base from J, with 10 bases between. Here the CDR3 reads CASSLEGSGNTIYF. The CDR3 nucleotides are TGTGCCAGCAGCCTCGAGGGGTCTGGAAACACCATATATTTT.

This clone was counted once. The rearrangement joins TRBV10-3 to TRBJ2-2; D is uncertain. Germline V gene sequence: CDR1 ENHRY, CDR2 SYGVKD. Trimming cost V 3 bases and J 5 bases, with 13 bases left between them. The CDR3 extends over 15 amino acids. In DNA, the CDR3 is TGTGCCATCAGTGACCGGCGAAGTGATACCGGGGAGCTGTTTTTT. It codes for CAISDRRSDTGELFF.

The chain is built from TRBV6-1 and TRBJ2-5; 9 bases agree with TRBD2. CDR1 is MNHNS, CDR2 SASEGT, per germline. V trimming: 8 bases; J trimming: 1 base; junction bases outside the gene matches: 5. CDR3 length: 14 amino acids. CDR3 sequence reads: CASLAGDLQETQYF. The DNA for the CDR3 is TGTGCCAGCTTAGCGGGGGACCTCCAAGAGACCCAGTACTTC.

The chain combines TRBV4-1 with TRBJ1-1, with TRBD1 matching over 11 bases. Germline assignment: CDR1 MGHRA and CDR2 YSYEKL. With 0 bases clipped from V and 4 bases from J, the junction kept 1 base outside the gene matches. The CDR3 spans 15 residues. The CDR3 sequence: CASSQEGTGGTEAFF. The DNA of the CDR3 is TGCGCCAGCAGCCAAGAAGGGACAGGGGGCACTGAAGCTTTCTTT.

The CDR3 DNA follows: TGCGCCAGCAGCCCAGATACCGGGACGGGCTCCTACAATGAGCAGTTCTTC. Protein product: CASSPDTGTGSYNEQFF. J is TRBJ2-1 and V is TRBV5-1, with D possibly being TRBD1 or TRBD2 (5 bases each). V was pared by 4 bases and J by 0 bases, with 17 bases between. CDR3 length: 17 residues. Germline CDR1 is SGHRS and CDR2 is YFSETQ.

The chain has TRBV28 and TRBJ1-5; TRBD1 is a possible D gene (6 bases). In germline, CDR1 is MDHEN, CDR2 SYDVKM. V was cut by 5 bases and J by 1 base, with 12 bases left in between. This CDR3 comprises 15 residues. CDR3 protein: CASSVGGGSNQPQHF. The DNA of the CDR3 is TGTGCCAGCAGTGTGGGAGGGGGGAGCAATCAGCCCCAGCATTTT. Variable domain in full (rest from reference TRBV28 and TRBJ1-5): DVKVTQSSRYLVKRTGEKVFLECVQDMDHENMFWYRQDPGLGLRLIYFSYDVKMKEKGDIPEGYSVSREKKERFSLILESASTNQTSMYLCASSVGGGSNQPQHFGDGTRLSIL.

The chain carries TRBV4-2 and TRBJ1-3, with D hard to call. V lost 1 base to trimming and J lost 0 bases, with 7 bases between them. From germline, CDR1 is LGHNA and CDR2 YNFKEQ. The CDR3 spans 15 residues. The CDR3 sequence: CASSQVSSSGNTIYF. CDR3 sequence (DNA): TGTGCCAGCAGCCAAGTTTCAAGCTCTGGAAACACCATATATTTT.

The CDR3 DNA reads TGTGCCAGCAGCTTAGCCAGGCACGGCCGGGCCTACGAGCAGTACTTC. Protein sequence: CASSLARHGRAYEQYF. The chain carries TRBV7-8 and TRBJ2-7; no clear D gene. The length of the CDR3 is 16 residues. Trimming left V 0 bases short and J 2 bases short, with 14 bases between. CDR1 and CDR2 (germline): SGHVS, FQNEAQ.

This clone has a single count. This chain connects TRBV10-2 to TRBJ2-4, with D possibly being TRBD2 (5 bases). Germline V CDR1 and CDR2: WSHSY, SAAADI. CDR3 length equals 13 residues. Trimming cost V 6 bases and J 4 bases, with 10 bases left between them. This CDR3 is CASRFGGKNIQYF. The DNA of the CDR3 is TGCGCCAGCAGGTTTGGAGGAAAAAACATTCAGTACTTC.